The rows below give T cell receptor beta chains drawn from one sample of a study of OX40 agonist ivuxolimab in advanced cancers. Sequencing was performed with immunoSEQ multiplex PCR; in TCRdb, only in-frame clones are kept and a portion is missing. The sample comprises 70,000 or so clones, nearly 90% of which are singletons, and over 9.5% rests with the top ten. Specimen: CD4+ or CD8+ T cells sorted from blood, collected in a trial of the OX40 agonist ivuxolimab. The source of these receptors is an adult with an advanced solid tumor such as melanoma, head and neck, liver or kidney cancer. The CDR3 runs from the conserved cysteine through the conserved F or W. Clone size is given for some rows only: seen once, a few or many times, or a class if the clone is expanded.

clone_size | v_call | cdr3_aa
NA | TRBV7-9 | CASRLRPNTGELFF
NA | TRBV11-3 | CASSSRTSGRGADTQYF
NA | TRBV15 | CATSRGLNYEQYF
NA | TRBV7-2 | CASSPSSGNTGELFF
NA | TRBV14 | CASSHDQETQYF
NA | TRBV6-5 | CASSSLRTSGVQPQHF
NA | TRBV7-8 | CASSFGNGQYF
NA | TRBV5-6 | CASSLLGSGGGYGYTF
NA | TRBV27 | CASSKYGLAGPSSYEQYF
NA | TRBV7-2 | CASSYRARNQPQHF
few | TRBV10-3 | CAISGEGPRYGYTF
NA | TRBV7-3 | CASSSSSGGQETQYF
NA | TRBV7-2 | CASSLATLYQETQYF
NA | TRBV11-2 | CASSFGFYNEQFF
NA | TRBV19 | CASSIWATGELFF
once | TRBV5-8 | CASSLPGVGTQYF
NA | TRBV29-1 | CSVGRDYGYTF
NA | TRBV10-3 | CAVQGTSGYNEQFF
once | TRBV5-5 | CASTPLQGLGYTF
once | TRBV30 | CAWSGGTRSPFF
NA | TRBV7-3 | CASSLTRDSYNEQFF
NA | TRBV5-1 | CASSLTSGRANEQFF
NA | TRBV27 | CASSLRGQLVSQPQHF
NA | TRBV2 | CASRGLPEYEQYF
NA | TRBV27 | CASSFSRENNYGYTF
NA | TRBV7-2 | CASGTTRQPNSPLHF
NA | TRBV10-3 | CAISDFNEQFF
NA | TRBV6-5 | CASSYATSGSTYEQYF
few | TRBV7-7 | CASSATGGRETQYF
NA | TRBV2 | CASSEAGGANTGELFF
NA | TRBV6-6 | CASSLRGIANEKLFF
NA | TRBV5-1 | CASSLAGTGGQETQYF
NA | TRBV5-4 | CASSLRGVRLETQYF
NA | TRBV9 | CASSGPGLAGPSSSGANVLTF
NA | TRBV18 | CASSREVTDTQYF